Below are 11 T cell receptor beta chains sequenced from a single sample in a study of blood T cell repertoires in COVID-19. Assay used: immunoSEQ multiplex PCR; TCRdb lists only in-frame clones, some missing. The data contain 250,000 to 350,000 clones, about 90% of them seen just once; the ten biggest clones take up over 2%. Sequencing was performed on peripheral blood. All receptors come from a woman younger than 45 who had recovered from COVID-19.

The chain joins TRBV5-1 to TRBJ2-1, with 8 bases matching TRBD2. Losses at the gene ends were 0 bases for V and 5 bases for J; bases not matched to a gene: 4. The CDR3 length is 15 residues. Germline V gene sequence: CDR1 SGHRS, CDR2 YFSETQ. In DNA, the CDR3 is TGCGCCAGCAGCTTGGTGCCGGGGGGGAACAATGAGCAGTTCTTC. Protein sequence: CASSLVPGGNNEQFF.

The chain employs TRBV6-5 and TRBJ1-4; tentative D call: TRBD1 (5 bases). Germline V CDR1 and CDR2: MNHEY, SVGAGI. The CDR3 has 15 amino acids. Between the trimmed V and J ends, which lost 2 bases and 4 bases, there was a span of 11 bases. CDR3 loop: CASSYAGLDNEKLFF. The CDR3 coding sequence is TGTGCCAGCAGTTACGCAGGGTTGGATAATGAAAAACTGTTTTTT.

The chain has TRBV5-4 and TRBJ2-1; no firm D call. Between the trimmed V and J ends, which lost 4 bases and 0 bases, there was a span of 11 bases. The CDR3 spans 15 residues. Germline V gives CDR1 SGHNT, CDR2 YYREEE (reference sequence). The CDR3 nucleotides are TGTGCCAGCAGCCCCTTCCGGAGCTCCTACAATGAGCAGTTCTTC. This gives the protein CASSPFRSSYNEQFF.

This rearrangement joins TRBV25-1 to TRBJ1-1; 8 bases are shared with TRBD1. Germline values: CDR1 MGHDK, CDR2 SYGVNS. The CDR3 has 13 amino acids. J gave up 7 bases and V 7 bases, and 8 bases lay outside the gene matches. This chain's CDR3 is CASKGGGQVEAFF. The CDR3 nucleotides are TGTGCCAGCAAGGGGGGGGGACAGGTTGAAGCTTTCTTT. The full variable domain, rest sourced from reference TRBV25-1 and TRBJ1-1, is EADIYQTPRYLVIGTGKKITLECSQTMGHDKMYWYQQDPGMELHLIHYSYGVNSTEKGDLSSESTVSRIRTEHFPLTLESARPSHTSQYLCASKGGGQVEAFFGQGTRLTVV.

This chain uses TRBV5-1 with TRBJ1-3; D is ambiguous. CDR3 length equals 16 residues. CDR1 SGHRS and CDR2 YFSETQ come from the germline V gene. Deletions cut 0 bases from V and 1 base from J, with 11 bases between. The chain's CDR3 is CASSLAGLESGNTIYF. In nucleotides, the CDR3 is TGCGCCAGCAGCTTGGCTGGACTCGAGTCTGGAAACACCATATATTTT.

V is TRBV5-4 and J is TRBJ2-3; TRBD2 matches 10 bases. The V gene end was trimmed by 3 bases and the J gene end by 1 base; junction bases not matched to a gene: 8. This CDR3 region has 17 residues. CDR1 is SGHNT, CDR2 YYREEE, per germline (reference sequence). CDR3 nucleotide sequence: TGTGCCAGCAGCTCGGGGCTTCTAGCGGGGGGCACAGATACGCAGTATTTT. It yields the protein CASSSGLLAGGTDTQYF.

This clone was recorded many times. This sequence joins TRBV12-3 or TRBV12-4 and TRBJ1-2; D ambiguous. Between the trimmed V and J ends, which lost 4 bases and 8 bases, there was a span of 8 bases. This CDR3 has 11 amino acids. CDR3 sequence (DNA): TGTGCCAGCAGTTCTCTCAGAGGCTACACCTTC. This encodes CASSSLRGYTF.

The V call is TRBV27, the J call TRBJ2-3, with 8 positions matching TRBD2. The germline V gene encodes CDR1 MNHEY and CDR2 SMNVEV (reference sequence). The CDR3 length is 19 residues. Germline trimming cut 5 bases from V and 2 bases from J; bases unmatched to any gene: 18. The CDR3 region has the DNA TGTGCCAGCAGTCACACCGCCCCTTTAGCGGGGTCTGACACAGATACGCAGTATTTT. Its translation: CASSHTAPLAGSDTDTQYF.

Only one count was recorded for this clone. The CDR3 protein is CSVPKTGRSYTF. CDR3 DNA: TGCAGCGTTCCTAAGACAGGGAGGAGCTACACCTTC. The gene calls are TRBV29-1 and TRBJ1-2; 7 bases fit TRBD1. V lost 5 bases, J lost 9 bases, and 9 bases stayed unmatched. CDR3 length equals 12 residues. Looked up from germline, CDR1 is SQVTM and CDR2 is ANQGSEA.

The V call is TRBV4-3, the J call TRBJ2-7; 7 nucleotides align to TRBD2. This CDR3 is 15 amino acids long. CDR1 and CDR2 (germline): LGHNA, YSLEER. V lost 0 bases, J lost 6 bases, and 8 bases stayed unmatched. The CDR3 coding sequence is TGCGCCAGCAGCCAAGACGGACTAGGACGCCGCGAGCAGTACTTC. It yields the protein CASSQDGLGRREQYF.

This chain joins TRBV7-3 and TRBJ1-1; no firm D call. The V and J ends lost 3 bases and 1 base respectively, with 6 bases between them. Germline CDR1 reads SGHTA; CDR2 reads FQGTGA. This CDR3 comprises 13 residues. CDR3 sequence: CASSLHTNTEAFF. Here the CDR3 DNA reads TGTGCCAGCAGCTTGCACACGAACACTGAAGCTTTCTTT.